A selection of T cell receptor beta chains follows, all from one sample in a study of CD8 T cells in Susac syndrome. TCRdb called the immunoSEQ multiplex PCR reads again in MiXCR, with one record for every CDR3 protein. This sample carries 70,000 to 100,000 distinct CDR3 sequences, approximately 96% of them seen once, and the ten largest clones take 0.62%. Sequenced sample: CD8+ T cells from PBMCs. The source is a human donor with Susac syndrome. Each CDR3 is given with its conserved first and last residue. D genes are given only for firm matches. For some rows the clone size is stated as once, few or many, or as a class when expanded; others skip it.

V gene	clone size	J gene	D gene	CDR3 DNA	CDR3 protein
TRBV29-1	.	TRBJ1-2	.	TGCAGCGCGCCCCAGATGGATGGCTACACCTTC	CSAPQMDGYTF
TRBV20-1	once	TRBJ1-2	.	TGCAGTGCTGTAACCGGGACGGGCCTAGGAGGCTACACCTTC	CSAVTGTGLGGYTF
TRBV6-2/TRBV6-3	.	TRBJ2-2	.	TGTGCCAGCAGTTACTCCCCCGGGGAGCTGTTTTTT	CASSYSPGELFF
TRBV30	.	TRBJ2-5	.	TGTGCCTGGGCCGTCAGGGGGGCACCTGAAGAGACCCAGTACTTC	CAWAVRGAPEETQYF
TRBV20-1	.	TRBJ2-4	TRBD2	TGCAGTGCTGGAGGACTAGCGGGGGCCTCAGCCAAAAACATTCAGTACTTC	CSAGGLAGASAKNIQYF
TRBV30	.	TRBJ1-2	TRBD1	TGTGCCTGGAGTGACCCCGGGACAGGACTTAACTATGGCTACACCTTC	CAWSDPGTGLNYGYTF
TRBV4-3	.	TRBJ2-7	.	TGCGCCAGCAGCCTAGAGTTTCGCTCCTACGAGCAGTACTTC	CASSLEFRSYEQYF
TRBV3-1	.	TRBJ1-4	.	TGTGCCAGCAGCCGCATACAGGGTGAAAAACTGTTTTTT	CASSRIQGEKLFF
TRBV29-1	.	TRBJ1-1	.	TGCAGCGTTGATTTCGGGGGAAGCACTGAAGCTTTCTTT	CSVDFGGSTEAFF
TRBV25-1	.	TRBJ1-1	.	TGTGCCAGCAGTGAATGGGGGACGAGAACTTTCTTT	CASSEWGTRTFF
TRBV6-5	.	TRBJ1-2	TRBD1	TGTGCCACATGGCAGGACAGGACCTATGGCTACACCTTC	CATWQDRTYGYTF
TRBV5-6	.	TRBJ2-4	.	TGTGCCAGCAGCGAACCCCTCAGGGGTGACATTCAGTACTTC	CASSEPLRGDIQYF
TRBV7-9	.	TRBJ2-5	TRBD2	TGTGCCAGCAGCTCCGGGAGGCAGGTGGAGGAGACCCAGTACTTC	CASSSGRQVEETQYF
TRBV5-1	.	TRBJ1-4	TRBD1	TGCGCCAGCAGCCCGACAGGGCGGCGTGAAAAACTGTTTTTT	CASSPTGRREKLFF
TRBV30	.	TRBJ1-1	.	TGTGCCTGGAGTGGCGTGAACACTGAAGCTTTCTTT	CAWSGVNTEAFF
TRBV6-1	once	TRBJ2-1	.	TGTGCCAGCAGTGAAAGGGTGACCGGCGATGAGCAGTTCTTC	CASSERVTGDEQFF
TRBV5-6	.	TRBJ2-3	.	TGTGCCAGCAGCTCTACCGGAGGGTGGAGCACAGATACGCAGTATTTT	CASSSTGGWSTDTQYF
TRBV29-1	.	TRBJ2-5	TRBD1	TGCAGCGCCCTGACAGGGTGGCGAGAGACCCAGTACTTC	CSALTGWRETQYF
TRBV3-1	.	TRBJ2-3	TRBD2	TGTGCCAGCAGTTCCAGCGGGGGAGAAGGAGATACGCAGTATTTT	CASSSSGGEGDTQYF
TRBV27	once	TRBJ1-3	TRBD1	TGTGCCAGCAGTGAGCGGGACAGCGCCTCTGGAAACACCATATATTTT	CASSERDSASGNTIYF
TRBV3-1	.	TRBJ2-7	.	TGTGCCAGCAGCCAGGGCGGCGAGCAGTACTTC	CASSQGGEQYF
TRBV20-1	.	TRBJ2-7	TRBD2	TGCAGTGCTAGAGACCGACTAGCGGGGGTCACCTACGAGCAGTACTTC	CSARDRLAGVTYEQYF
TRBV28	.	TRBJ2-5	TRBD2	TGTGCCAGCAGTTTAGAACTAGCGGGGGAACAGTACTTC	CASSLELAGEQYF
TRBV15	.	TRBJ2-3	TRBD2	TGTGCCACCAGCAGAGACTCGCTAGCGGGGAGCACAGATACGCAGTATTTT	CATSRDSLAGSTDTQYF
TRBV30	.	TRBJ2-5	TRBD2	TGTGCCTCCAGCCGACTAGCGGGGATTAGAGAGACCCAGTACTTC	CASSRLAGIRETQYF
TRBV5-4	.	TRBJ2-6	.	TGTGCCAGCAGCGCCGGACGGGCTACTTCCTCTGGGGCCAACGTCCTGACTTTC	CASSAGRATSSGANVLTF
TRBV30	once	TRBJ1-3	TRBD1	TGTGCCTGGAGTGTACCCGGACAGGGAGACACCATATATTTT	CAWSVPGQGDTIYF
TRBV5-1	.	TRBJ2-7	.	TGCGCCAGCAGCTTCGACAACGAGCAGTACTTC	CASSFDNEQYF
TRBV20-1	.	TRBJ1-1	TRBD1	TGCAGTGCTAGTTCCGGGACAGGGTTTTCTGAAGCTTTCTTT	CSASSGTGFSEAFF
TRBV5-4	.	TRBJ1-2	.	TGTGCCAGCAGCCGGCGGGGGGATTGGGGCTACACCTTC	CASSRRGDWGYTF
TRBV5-4	.	TRBJ2-7	.	TGTGCCAGCAGCTTTTCGGCGGACAGTTCCTACGAGCAGTACTTC	CASSFSADSSYEQYF
TRBV30	.	TRBJ2-2	.	TGTGCCGGCGGGACAGTGAACACCGGGGAGCTGTTTTTT	CAGGTVNTGELFF
TRBV28	.	TRBJ1-1	.	TGTGCCAGCAGTTTAACTGAAGCTTTCTTT	CASSLTEAFF
TRBV5-1	.	TRBJ2-5	.	TGCGCCAGCAGCTTGGCATTGGGCCCGCAAGAGACCCAGTACTTC	CASSLALGPQETQYF
TRBV5-1	.	TRBJ1-5	.	TGCGCCAGCAGCATGGACGGTAGCAATCAGCCCCAGCATTTT	CASSMDGSNQPQHF
TRBV9	.	TRBJ2-7	.	TGTGCCAGCAGCCCCGGACCTCAGGGGTCGCAGTACTTC	CASSPGPQGSQYF
TRBV5-6	.	TRBJ2-7	.	TGTGCCAGCAGCTTGGAAGGGAGCTCCTACGAGCAGTACTTC	CASSLEGSSYEQYF
TRBV9	.	TRBJ1-1	TRBD1	TGTGCCAGCAGCACCGGGACAGGGGGCATGACTGAAGCTTTCTTT	CASSTGTGGMTEAFF
TRBV5-4	.	TRBJ2-3	TRBD1	TGTGCCAGCAGCTGGGACAGGCAAAATACGCAGTATTTT	CASSWDRQNTQYF
TRBV7-2	once	TRBJ2-7	TRBD2	TGTGCCAGCAGCGAACCCTCTAGCGGGGCCTACGAGCAGTACTTC	CASSEPSSGAYEQYF
TRBV7-2	.	TRBJ1-5	.	TGTGCCAGCAGCTTAGGTTCGGGGGAGGGCCAGCCCCAGCATTTT	CASSLGSGEGQPQHF